Presented here are 21 T cell receptor beta chains from one specimen sequenced in a study of identical twins. TCRdb re-called the 5' RACE reads through MiXCR, storing one row per CDR3 protein. Of under 1 million distinct CDR3 sequences listed, approximately 13% are singletons. This sample was shared with a second study, whose subject was yellow fever vaccine responses in identical twins.

Source material: PBMCs. The receptors were gathered from a woman between 18 and 29 years old in good health.

This clonotype showed up just a few times. The chain employs TRBV4-1 and TRBJ2-2; D unresolved. CDR3 length equals 15 residues. Germline assignment: CDR1 MGHRA and CDR2 YSYEKL. The V end lost 6 bases, the J end lost 5 bases, and 16 bases lay between the germline ends. CDR3 nucleotide sequence: TGCGCCAGCAGATCCCCAACTCAGAGAACCGGGGAGCTGTTTTTT. This encodes CASRSPTQRTGELFF.

This clonotype was found a few times. The rearrangement joins TRBV11-2 to TRBJ1-5; D ambiguous. The CDR3 runs to 13 residues. The V and J ends lost 0 bases and 3 bases respectively, with 3 bases between them. CDR1 and CDR2 from the germline V gene are SGHAT and FQNNGV. In nucleotides, the CDR3 is TGTGCCAGCAGCTTAGAATACAATCAGCCCCAGCATTTT. Translated: CASSLEYNQPQHF.

This clonotype was observed a few times. The chain has TRBV27 and TRBJ2-1; D is perhaps TRBD2 (6 bases). CDR1 is MNHEY, CDR2 SMNVEV, per germline (reference sequence). CDR3 length: 15 residues. V dropped 5 bases and J dropped 3 bases, with 14 bases sitting between them. The CDR3 region is CASSLRGGVYNEQFF. The CDR3 DNA reads as TGTGCCAGCAGTCTGCGTGGAGGGGTCTACAATGAGCAGTTCTTC.

The chain employs TRBV24-1 and TRBJ2-1; 12 bases match TRBD2. Germline V gene data show CDR1 as KGHDR and CDR2 as SFDVKD. V trimming: 4 bases; J trimming: 7 bases; junction bases outside the gene matches: 7. This CDR3 has 16 residues. CDR3 sequence reads: CATSDPLAGGRNEQFF. As DNA, the CDR3 is TGTGCCACCAGTGACCCACTAGCGGGGGGCCGGAATGAGCAGTTCTTC.

On this clonotype itself: The junction does not match germline at one end; this may be a read error. The chain links TRBV10-1 to TRBJ2-3; D ambiguous. The CDR3 length is 14 residues. Germline V gene sequence: CDR1 WNHNN, CDR2 SYGVQD (reference sequence). The CDR3 DNA follows: TGCGCCAGCAGTGACGGCGGCGGCACGGATACGCAGTATTTT. Protein: CASSDGGGTDTQYF.

This clonotype appeared a few times. J is TRBJ2-5 and V is TRBV5-1, with D hard to call. Per germline, CDR1 SGHRS and CDR2 YFSETQ. V was shortened by 3 bases and J by 3 bases, with 9 bases between the two germline ends. This CDR3 has 13 amino acids. In nucleotides, the CDR3 is TGCGCCAGCAGCTCGACAACTAAAGAGACCCAGTACTTC. This sequence encodes CASSSTTKETQYF. The full variable domain, in which reference TRBV5-1 and TRBJ2-5 provide the parts outside the CDR3, is KAGVTQTPRYLIKTRGQQVTLSCSPISGHRSVSWYQQTPGQGLQFLFEYFSETQRNKGNFPGRFSGRQFSNSRSEMNVSTLELGDSALYLCASSSTTKETQYFGPGTRLLVL.

This chain connects TRBV19 to TRBJ1-1; D remains ambiguous. The CDR3 extends over 12 amino acids. CDR1 and CDR2 from the germline V gene are LNHDA and SQIVND (reference sequence). The CDR3 region has the DNA TGTGCTGTAGGGTTGATGAACACTGAAGCTTTCTTT. As protein: CAVGLMNTEAFF. Combining the CDR3 with reference TRBV19 and TRBJ1-1 gives the whole variable domain DGGITQSPKYLFRKEGQNVTLSCEQNLNHDAMYWYRQDPGQGLRLIYYSQIVNDFQKGDIAEGYSVSREKKESFPLTVTSAQKNPTAFYLCAVGLMNTEAFFGQGTRLTVV.

There are a few counts of this clonotype. V is TRBV10-3 and J is TRBJ2-1; D may be TRBD1 or TRBD2 (6 bases each). Germline CDR1 ENHRY, CDR2 SYGVKD. Trimming removed 3 bases from V and 5 bases from J, with 14 bases in between. The CDR3 totals 15 residues. The CDR3 reads CAISEGGRRNNEQFF. The CDR3 nucleotides are TGTGCCATCAGTGAAGGGGGGAGACGGAACAATGAGCAGTTCTTC.

V gene TRBV7-9 combines with J gene TRBJ2-7; D tentatively reads TRBD1 or TRBD2 (6 bases each). Per the germline V gene, CDR1 is SEHNR and CDR2 is FQNEAQ (reference sequence). The CDR3 spans 12 residues. V was trimmed by 5 bases and J by 10 bases, leaving 15 bases between them. The CDR3 sequence: CASSPPRGAQYV. The DNA of the CDR3 is TGTGCCAGCAGCCCCCCGAGGGGGGCACAGTACGTC.

The chain uses TRBV29-1 and TRBJ2-1, with D perhaps being TRBD1 or TRBD2 (5 bases each). This CDR3 has 14 residues. Germline CDR1 and CDR2: SQVTM and ANQGSEA. Trimming pared 1 base from V and 8 bases from J, leaving 15 bases between. CDR3 bases: TGCAGCGTTGAAGGCGCCCAGGGAGTTTATGAGCAGTTCTTC. This sequence encodes CSVEGAQGVYEQFF.

This chain uses TRBV5-1 with TRBJ2-1; TRBD2 aligns across 8 bases. This CDR3 is 19 amino acids long. Losses at the gene ends were 0 bases for V and 3 bases for J; bases not matched to a gene: 14. Germline V CDR1 and CDR2: SGHRS, YFSETQ. CDR3 amino acids: CASSLVGLATPGDYNEQFF. CDR3 in DNA: TGCGCCAGCAGCTTGGTAGGACTAGCTACACCTGGGGACTACAATGAGCAGTTCTTC.

CDR3: CASSPTGTGTEAFF. CDR3 DNA sequence: TGTGCCAGCTCACCAACAGGGACGGGCACTGAAGCTTTCTTT. This chain connects TRBV18 to TRBJ1-1; the D gene is possibly TRBD1 (6 bases). Per germline, CDR1 KGHSH and CDR2 LQKENI. This CDR3 region has 14 residues. The V end lost 2 bases, the J end lost 4 bases, and 11 bases lay between the germline ends.

V usage is TRBV2 and J usage is TRBJ2-1, with D possibly being TRBD1 or TRBD2 (5 bases each). V lost 4 bases to trimming and J lost 0 bases, with 13 bases between them. The germline V gene encodes CDR1 SNHLY and CDR2 FYNNEI. The CDR3 length is 16 residues. The CDR3 DNA reads as TGTGCCAGCAGTGCCCGGGGCGGTAGCTCCTACAATGAGCAGTTCTTC. Its protein product is CASSARGGSSYNEQFF.

This clonotype was counted ten times or more. V gene TRBV29-1 combines with J gene TRBJ2-3, with 9 positions matching TRBD2. There are 17 residues in the CDR3. The J segment lost 4 bases and the V segment lost 6 bases, leaving 17 bases of the junction unmatched. Germline CDR1 SQVTM, CDR2 ANQGSEA. The CDR3 region has the DNA TGCAGCGTCCCGTCTTGGGGGCGGGAGGGCCGTTCAGATACGCAGTATTTT. Its protein product is CSVPSWGREGRSDTQYF.

This clonotype has a handful of counts. The chain employs TRBV9 and TRBJ2-3; D possibly uses TRBD1 or TRBD2 (5 bases each). The CDR3 sequence is 15 residues long. Trimming left V 0 bases short and J 2 bases short, with 10 bases between. Germline loops: CDR1 SGDLS, CDR2 YYNGEE. In DNA form, the CDR3 reads TGTGCCAGCAGCGTAGAAGGGACCACCACAGATACGCAGTATTTT. This codes for CASSVEGTTTDTQYF. Complete variable domain (other parts from reference TRBV9 and TRBJ2-3): DSGVTQTPKHLITATGQRVTLRCSPRSGDLSVYWYQQSLDQGLQFLIQYYNGEERAKGNILERFSAQQFPDLHSELNLSSLELGDSALYFCASSVEGTTTDTQYFGPGTRLTVL.

This clonotype was counted at least ten times. V usage is TRBV28 and J usage is TRBJ1-2, with a possible D match to TRBD1 (6 bases). The CDR3 sequence is 13 residues long. Trimming took off 6 bases at V and 2 bases at J, with 10 bases between the two ends. The germline CDR1 and CDR2 sequences are MDHEN and SYDVKM. The CDR3 DNA sequence: TGTGCCAGCAGACCAACAGGGAACTATGGCTACACCTTC. As protein: CASRPTGNYGYTF.

The gene calls are TRBV21-1 and TRBJ2-5; the D call TRBD2 from the table was never checked on the DNA. TRBV21-1 is marked as a pseudogene. The CDR3 totals 17 residues. The DNA of the CDR3 is TGTGCCAGCAGCGACAGACTAGCGGGAGAGTTGGTGGAGACCCAGTACTTC. Encoded protein: CASSDRLAGELVETQYF.

This clonotype was found many times. The chain recombines TRBV5-1 with TRBJ1-1; D remains unclear. Between the trimmed V and J ends, which lost 5 bases and 1 base, there was a span of 12 bases. Germline lookup yields CDR1 SGHRS and CDR2 YFSETQ. The CDR3 is 14 amino acids. Here the CDR3 reads CASRREGGNTEAFF. CDR3 DNA sequence: TGCGCCAGCAGACGAGAGGGAGGGAACACTGAAGCTTTCTTT.

This clonotype occurred a few times. The DNA of the CDR3 is TGTGCCACCAGTGATTGGGGTGCAAACCAAGCTTTCTTT. It codes for CATSDWGANQAFF. The J gene is TRBJ1-1, the V gene TRBV24-1; D is ambiguous. V gave up 2 bases and J gave up 9 bases, with 12 bases separating them. The CDR3 length is 13 residues. Germline V lookup: CDR1 KGHDR, CDR2 SFDVKD.

This clonotype occurred a few times. The rearrangement links TRBV11-2 to TRBJ2-5; 11 bases match TRBD2. With 5 bases clipped from V and 9 bases from J, the junction kept 5 bases outside the gene matches. The germline V gene has CDR1 SGHAT and CDR2 FQNNGV. The CDR3 sequence is 13 residues long. CDR3 protein: CASSTSGGGPQYF. DNA for the CDR3: TGTGCCAGCAGCACTAGCGGGGGAGGTCCCCAGTACTTC.

The chain carries TRBV5-1 and TRBJ2-3, with 8 bases identical to TRBD2. The CDR3 runs 16 residues. The trim removed 4 bases at V and 3 bases at J, leaving 10 bases unmatched. CDR1 SGHRS and CDR2 YFSETQ come from the germline V gene. CDR3: CASSGPWGLGTDTQYF. CDR3 DNA sequence: TGCGCCAGCAGCGGGCCGTGGGGACTAGGAACAGATACGCAGTATTTT. The complete variable domain, with remaining parts taken from reference TRBV5-1 and TRBJ2-3, reads KAGVTQTPRYLIKTRGQQVTLSCSPISGHRSVSWYQQTPGQGLQFLFEYFSETQRNKGNFPGRFSGRQFSNSRSEMNVSTLELGDSALYLCASSGPWGLGTDTQYFGPGTRLTVL.